This entry describes one TCR beta chain. Its target is not known. This CDR3 is built from 16 residues. Trimming took 4 bases from V and 6 from J; bases not matched to a gene: 9. The germline V gene encodes CDR1 LGHNA and CDR2 YSLEER. Clones were read by immunoSEQ multiplex PCR, and TCRdb kept only the in-frame ones, dropping some. This table holds under 2,000,000 clones, around 96% found once. The sample comes from a study of shared clonotypes between healthy human individuals. Looking at the study overall: Per donor, CD8 memory used one plate, CD8 naive used two, CD4 memory used three and CD4 naive used three.

CD8 cells regarded as naive lacked CD45RO, were positively chosen for CCR7, and omitted terminally differentiated effector memory CD45RA+ cells. Study observations and caveats: The study generally estimated greater richness for naive than memory subsets. Clonotypes that were shared across a handful of donors made up around 5% of naive CD4 clonotypes.

The J gene is TRBJ2-1, the V gene TRBV4-3; TRBD2 matches 10 bases. Sequenced sample: naive CD8+ T cells sorted from blood. The source of this sequence is a man aged 18 to 29 in good health. The CDR3 loop is CASSPNLAGVGNEQFF. DNA of the CDR3: TGCGCCAGCAGCCCCAATCTAGCGGGAGTCGGCAATGAGCAGTTCTTC.